This TCR beta chain was sequenced during a study of blood T cell repertoires in COVID-19. Study-level background: The study drew acute and convalescent COVID-19 samples from the United States, Italy and Spain. In each case, the material was cDNA or gDNA derived from T cells, B-cell-depleted T cells, or PBMCs.

In the authors' workflow: Amplification of reference gene primers provided the estimated nucleated cell counts. Sequencing used immunoSEQ multiplex PCR; TCRdb keeps in-frame clones, though not all of them. V and J calls and clone size are copied from that table; D and trimming were computed from the DNA. This table holds about 190,000 clones, 80% to 90% found once. V lost 8 bases and J lost 5; bases outside the gene matches: 15. CDR3 length: 15 residues. CDR1 is SQVTM, CDR2 ANQGSEA, per germline. The source is a woman of 80 years or more with acute or convalescent COVID-19. Sequenced: peripheral blood. The rearrangement uses TRBV29-1 and TRBJ2-3; TRBD2 matches 8 bases. CDR3 in amino acids: CSIRGRLVGGDTQYF. The CDR3 DNA reads TGCAGCATCCGCGGGAGGCTGGTCGGTGGAGATACGCAGTATTTT.